This TCR beta chain was captured in a study of cytomegalovirus exposure and HLA in healthy donors (TCRdb year 2017). About the study as a whole: According to an earlier analysis of several hundred of the donors, some 180 million T cells yielded 95 million to 140 million unique TCR beta sequences and approximately 300 Gb of sequence data. An early release covering around 630 HLA-typed donors comprised about 290 gigabases of sequencing data and about 90 million unique TCR sequences. Of the roughly 400 genotyped donors, approximately 80% were placed in the genetic ancestry cluster associated with self-reported Caucasian donors. The study was designed to test whether signatures of past pathogen exposure could be identified by cataloging public T cell receptors. The study profiled the T cell repertoires of more than 500 subjects by immunosequencing and related them to cytomegalovirus serostatus. Along with the roughly 670-subject first cohort, a separate validation cohort of around 120 different subjects was used. High-throughput TCR immunosequencing, statistical association of individual TCRs with disease status, and machine learning were combined to predict cytomegalovirus infection status. In a later analysis, previously published TCR beta repertoires from several hundred donors were re-analyzed and high-resolution HLA genotyping was added so that TCR occurrence patterns could be studied. The later analysis used no new phenotypic data to find candidate immune exposures, relying instead on TCR beta sequences and their occurrence across donors. In an earlier analysis of 587 of the donors, high-throughput TCR beta sequencing was used to judge whether each TCR beta V gene segment behaved as functional or pseudogenic. Donor age, sex, ethnicity and CMV serostatus were collected together with the repertoire data. A later genetic analysis used genome-wide SNP genotypes for about 65% of the roughly 700 donors, treating that subset as a discovery cohort. Every repertoire in the discovery cohort had been generated on one and the same sequencing platform. HLA typing covered class I and class II loci at four-digit resolution. Typing coverage varied by locus: 629-630 donors for A, B, C, DRB1 and DQB1; roughly 500 for DQA1; some 610 for DPA1; some 470 for DPB1. About 5 DR-DQ haplotypes were handled as single units for association and clustering, since linkage in the cohort was strong. Among about 400 genotyped donors of the cohort, an average of around 240,000 unique TCR beta nucleotide sequences was sequenced per donor, of which about 18% were non-productive.

On this clone itself: The specificity of this receptor is unknown. The sample holds no much larger clone one base away, and base qualities are not on file.

From the germline V gene, CDR1 is SGHTA and CDR2 is FQGNSA. Taken from cysteine to phenylalanine, the CDR3 has 14 residues. Here the CDR3 DNA is all that survives: 42 bases in frame from base 1. V gives up 5 bases and J gives up 3 bases, and the segment between their germline ends measures 11 bases. The cohort was made up of about 610 healthy bone marrow donors. Cohort members were all nominally healthy when sampled, although unrecorded immune exposures were likely present. The donor tested CMV seropositive and was one of the 289 seropositive cohort members. Every donor gave a peripheral blood sample, and the peripheral blood mononuclear cells from that sample were used for TCR beta sequencing. Genomic DNA extraction from the blood cell samples was performed with the Qiagen DNeasy Blood Extraction Kit. The library came from the immunoSEQ multiplex PCR assay. For the multiplex PCR, a mixture combining 60 forward primers for TCR Vbeta segments and 13 reverse primers for TCR Jbeta segments was used. A multiplex PCR assay on genomic DNA amplified the CDR3 region of rearranged TCR beta genes. The Illumina HiSeq System was used to sequence the amplified TCR beta libraries as 87-base-pair reads. The authors' analysis ran thus. A later analysis tallied 75 million to 85 million unique TCR beta chains across the 640 or so repertoires, and about 10 million of those chains were shared by two or more donors. Raw reads were error-corrected and collapsed into unique sequences with a nearest-neighbor algorithm that merged closely related sequences to remove PCR and sequencing errors. CDR3 sequences were aligned to IMGT reference sequences to assign V, D and J gene segments. For a sequence to be retained, a match of at least six nucleotides to both a V gene segment and a J gene segment was required. Rearrangements were classified as productive when the CDR3 lacked stop codons and remained in frame with V and J, and all other rearrangements were classified as non-productive. CDR3 was defined according to IMGT convention as the region running from the second conserved V-encoded cysteine to the conserved J-encoded phenylalanine. Sequences without an unambiguous match to a single V gene segment were excluded from the earlier analysis of a few hundred of the donors. An earlier analysis of 500 to 700 of the donors classified V segments as functional when productive rearrangements were above 56.7% and as segregating when the standard deviation between donors was above 5%. A statistical classification framework was developed to diagnose cytomegalovirus status using the catalog of TCR beta chain sequences. V and J gene assignment, in a later analysis, came from comparing TCR nucleotide sequences with IMGT/GENE-DB human TR gene sequences. Using the TCRdist pipeline, a later analysis assigned CDR3 sequences along with most-parsimonious VDJ recombination scenarios. In a later analysis, every TCR beta chain was defined by the combination of its CDR3 amino acid sequence and its V-gene family, and reads without a unique V-gene family were dropped. A later analysis removed 450 to 600 highly shared, low-generation-probability nucleotide sequences to deal with suspected cross-contamination and a sequencing artifact. In a later analysis, a clonal expansion index was calculated for each public chain from normalized within-repertoire ranks of inferred template counts. A later analysis computed generation probabilities with a VDJ recombination model fitted to out-of-frame rearrangements, and checked the results against IGoR. Hypergeometric tests were used in a later analysis to score TCR-TCR, TCR-HLA and TCR-CMV co-occurrence, with a repertoire-size bias correction applied to the TCR pairs. False discovery rates were estimated in a later analysis by permuting HLA or CMV assignments 20 times. In a later analysis, co-occurring TCRs were grouped with DBSCAN, and TCRdist sequence similarity was added when clustering was performed within HLA-allele-positive subsets. Co-occurrence clustering excluded repertoires with fewer than 30,000 or more than 120,000 public chains, plus five with anomalous nucleotide sharing. The clones in this table, taken by TCRdb from immuneACCESS, are in-frame only. Not every clone is retained; where verified, under half of the shortfall comes from an unresolved V gene, and the cause of the rest is unknown. The V and J calls and clone size are taken from that table; D and trimming were inferred from the DNA. The sample table records around 120,000 clones; about 60% of these occur just once. 10% of the sample goes to the ten largest clones.

General study outcomes and caveats: When HLA alleles, especially DR and DQ, strongly co-occurred, attributing TCR associations to individual alleles was difficult. Linkage disequilibrium might explain the correlated functional status among segregating V segments, but an unknown experimental factor could not be excluded. Most TCR sequences were seen in very few donors, while some public TCRs were found in many individuals. It was suggested by the authors that the approach could potentially be generalized to other disease states and immunological phenotypes. In a later analysis, most CMV-associated TCR beta chains were found to appear HLA-restricted, with HLA associations seemingly driven largely by CMV exposure. A later analysis found that HLA-associated TCR beta chains were more clonally expanded and had lower generation probabilities than equally common non-associated chains. Three of the identified cytomegalovirus-associated TCR beta chains were confirmed in vitro to be specific for cytomegalovirus antigens. Only TCR beta chains were sequenced in this cohort, and the absence of alpha or paired-chain data limited detectable features. Because HLA typing was missing for some donors at each locus, association tests included only the typed subset. In the study, 150 to 200 TCR beta chains were listed as associated with cytomegalovirus. A cluster of highly shared sequence variants was judged likely to represent a technical artifact of the sequencing pipeline. A further reported finding was that TCR beta sequences accurately predicted the HLA-A and HLA-B alleles for most subjects in the first cohort. Presence/absence analyses assumed roughly uniform sequencing depth across donors, an assumption that may not hold. V-gene and J-gene trimming of TCR beta chains was associated with a missense DCLRE1C variant in a later genetic analysis, and the association was replicated in an independent cohort. According to a later analysis, TCR association rates differed among HLA loci, with DRB1 alleles showing the most associated TCRs and HLA-C alleles showing the fewest. Because counts were too low, approximately 15 rarely observed V segments, including chromosome 9 orphons, were excluded from the earlier analysis of 587 of the donors. At a false discovery rate of 0.05, a later analysis linked about 17,000 TCR beta sequences to specific HLA alleles. A later genetic analysis reported fewer N-insertions in productive TCRs among donors in an Asian-associated ancestry cluster than the approximately 700-donor mean. In a later analysis, several top co-occurrence clusters were reported to appear linked to parvovirus B19, influenza, CMV and Epstein-Barr virus. Broadly in line with IMGT annotations, most TCR beta V segments showed up in productive rearrangements about 87% or about 30% of the time in an earlier analysis of approximately 600 of the donors. The classifier was reported to diagnose cytomegalovirus status with high specificity and sensitivity in both the original cohort and the validation cohort. For the cohort, immune exposure information was limited to CMV serostatus. Some IMGT-functional V segments, including TRBV6-2 and TRBV6-3, could not be distinguished by the 87-base-pair reads and were therefore excluded.

The chain couples TRBV7-2 to TRBJ1-5; there is no confident call for the D gene. Sample: PBMCs. This clonotype originated in a man in his forties or fifties in good health and CMV-seropositive. This receptor has the CDR3 CASSPREYNQPQHF. The DNA is as follows: TGTGCCAGCAGCCCCCGGGAGTACAATCAGCCCCAGCATTTT.